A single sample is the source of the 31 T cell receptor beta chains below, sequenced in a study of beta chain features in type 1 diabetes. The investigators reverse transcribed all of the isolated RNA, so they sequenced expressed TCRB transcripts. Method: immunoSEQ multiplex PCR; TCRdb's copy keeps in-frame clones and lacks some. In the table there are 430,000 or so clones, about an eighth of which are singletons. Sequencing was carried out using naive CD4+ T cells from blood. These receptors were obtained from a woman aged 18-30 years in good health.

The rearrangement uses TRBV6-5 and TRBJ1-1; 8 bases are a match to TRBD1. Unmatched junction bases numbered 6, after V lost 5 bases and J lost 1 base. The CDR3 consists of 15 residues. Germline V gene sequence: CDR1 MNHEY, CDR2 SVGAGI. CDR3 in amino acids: CASSPWTGTNTEAFF. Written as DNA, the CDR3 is TGTGCCAGCAGTCCGTGGACAGGGACGAACACTGAAGCTTTCTTT.

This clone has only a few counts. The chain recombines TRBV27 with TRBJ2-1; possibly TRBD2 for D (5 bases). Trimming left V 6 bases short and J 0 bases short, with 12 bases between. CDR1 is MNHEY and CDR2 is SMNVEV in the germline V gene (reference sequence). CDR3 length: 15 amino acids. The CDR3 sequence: CASRREGSSYNEQFF. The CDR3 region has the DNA TGTGCCAGCAGACGAGAGGGAAGCTCCTACAATGAGCAGTTCTTC.

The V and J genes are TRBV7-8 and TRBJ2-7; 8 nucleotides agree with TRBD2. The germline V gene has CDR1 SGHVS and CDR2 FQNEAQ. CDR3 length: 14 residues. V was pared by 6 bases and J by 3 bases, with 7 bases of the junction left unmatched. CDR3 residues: CASSWGAGDYEQYF. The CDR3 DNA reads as TGTGCCAGCAGTTGGGGAGCGGGAGACTACGAGCAGTACTTC.

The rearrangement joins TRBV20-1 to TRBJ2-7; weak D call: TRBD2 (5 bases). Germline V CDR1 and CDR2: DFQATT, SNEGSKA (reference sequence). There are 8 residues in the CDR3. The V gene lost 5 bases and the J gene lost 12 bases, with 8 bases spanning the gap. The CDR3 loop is CSAPEGYV. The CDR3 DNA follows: TGCAGTGCTCCAGAGGGGTACGTC.

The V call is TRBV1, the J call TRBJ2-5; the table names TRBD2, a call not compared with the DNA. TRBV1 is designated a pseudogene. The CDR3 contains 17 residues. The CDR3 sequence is CTSSQWLAGGRQETQYF. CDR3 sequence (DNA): TGCACCAGCAGCCAATGGCTAGCGGGGGGCCGGCAAGAGACCCAGTACTTC.

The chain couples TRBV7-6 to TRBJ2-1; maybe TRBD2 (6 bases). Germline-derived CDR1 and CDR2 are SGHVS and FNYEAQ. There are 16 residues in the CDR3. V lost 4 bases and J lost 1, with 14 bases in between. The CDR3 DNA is TGTGCCAGCAGCTCCGTGGGGGGTTGGTCCTACAATGAGCAGTTCTTC. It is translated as CASSSVGGWSYNEQFF.

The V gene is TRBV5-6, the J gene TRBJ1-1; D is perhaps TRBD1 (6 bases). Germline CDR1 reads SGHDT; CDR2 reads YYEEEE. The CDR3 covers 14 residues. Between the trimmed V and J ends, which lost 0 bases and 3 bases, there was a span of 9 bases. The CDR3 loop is CASSLDQGYTEAFF. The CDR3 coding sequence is TGTGCCAGCAGCTTGGACCAGGGGTACACTGAAGCTTTCTTT.

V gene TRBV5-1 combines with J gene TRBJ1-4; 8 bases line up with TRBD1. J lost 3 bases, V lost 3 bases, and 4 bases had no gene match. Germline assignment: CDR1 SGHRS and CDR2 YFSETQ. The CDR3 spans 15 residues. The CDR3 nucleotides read TGCGCCAGCAGCTCACCGGGACAGGCTAATGAAAAACTGTTTTTT. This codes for CASSSPGQANEKLFF.

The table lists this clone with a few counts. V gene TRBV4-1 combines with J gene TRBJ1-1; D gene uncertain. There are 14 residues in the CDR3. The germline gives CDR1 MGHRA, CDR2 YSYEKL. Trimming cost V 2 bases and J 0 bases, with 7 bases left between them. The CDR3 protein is CASSQFNLNTEAFF. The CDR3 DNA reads TGCGCCAGCAGCCAATTTAACCTGAACACTGAAGCTTTCTTT.

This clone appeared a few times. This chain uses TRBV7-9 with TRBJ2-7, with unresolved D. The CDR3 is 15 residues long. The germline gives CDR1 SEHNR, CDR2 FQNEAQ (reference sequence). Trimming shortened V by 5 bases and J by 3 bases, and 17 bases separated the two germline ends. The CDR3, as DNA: TGTGCCAGCAGCCCCGGGTCCGAGAGCGACTACGAGCAGTACGTC. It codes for CASSPGSESDYEQYV.

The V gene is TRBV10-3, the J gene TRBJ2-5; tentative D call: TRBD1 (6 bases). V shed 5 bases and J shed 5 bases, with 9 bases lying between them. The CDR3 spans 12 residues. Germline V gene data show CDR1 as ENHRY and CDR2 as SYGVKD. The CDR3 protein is CAISQGRETQYF. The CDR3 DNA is TGTGCCATCAGTCAGGGGCGTGAGACCCAGTACTTC.

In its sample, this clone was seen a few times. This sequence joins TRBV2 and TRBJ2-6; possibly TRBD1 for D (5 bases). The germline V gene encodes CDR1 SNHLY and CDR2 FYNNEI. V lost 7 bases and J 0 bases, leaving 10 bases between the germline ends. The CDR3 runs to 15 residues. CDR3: CASNRQYSGANVLTF. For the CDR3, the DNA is TGTGCCAGCAATCGACAGTACTCTGGGGCCAACGTCCTGACTTTC.

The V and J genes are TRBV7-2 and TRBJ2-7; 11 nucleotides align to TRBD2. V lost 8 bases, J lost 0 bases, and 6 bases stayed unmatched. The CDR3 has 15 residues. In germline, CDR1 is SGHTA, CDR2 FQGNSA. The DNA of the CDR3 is TGTGCCAGCGCTCTAGCGGGAGGTCCCTCCTACGAGCAGTACTTC. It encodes CASALAGGPSYEQYF.

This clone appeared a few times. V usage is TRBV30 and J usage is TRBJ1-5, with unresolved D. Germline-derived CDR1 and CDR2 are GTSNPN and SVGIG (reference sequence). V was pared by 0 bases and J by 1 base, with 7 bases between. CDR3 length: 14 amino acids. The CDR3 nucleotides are TGTGCCTGGAGTGTTCTGGAGAGCAATCAGCCCCAGCATTTT. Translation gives CAWSVLESNQPQHF.

The CDR3 DNA sequence: TGTGCCTGGGGGGACAGGGTCCCGTATTTT. It specifies CAWGDRVPYF. V and J are TRBV30 and TRBJ2-3; 9 nucleotides match TRBD1. CDR3 length: 10 amino acids. V lost 5 bases to trimming and J lost 14 bases; unmatched junction nucleotides: 5. The germline CDR1 and CDR2 sequences are GTSNPN and SVGIG (reference sequence).

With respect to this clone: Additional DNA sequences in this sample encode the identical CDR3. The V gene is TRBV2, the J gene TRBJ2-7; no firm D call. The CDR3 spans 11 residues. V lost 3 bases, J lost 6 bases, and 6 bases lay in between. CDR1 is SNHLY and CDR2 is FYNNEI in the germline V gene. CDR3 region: CASSETGEQYV. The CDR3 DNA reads TGTGCCAGCAGTGAGACGGGCGAGCAGTACGTC.

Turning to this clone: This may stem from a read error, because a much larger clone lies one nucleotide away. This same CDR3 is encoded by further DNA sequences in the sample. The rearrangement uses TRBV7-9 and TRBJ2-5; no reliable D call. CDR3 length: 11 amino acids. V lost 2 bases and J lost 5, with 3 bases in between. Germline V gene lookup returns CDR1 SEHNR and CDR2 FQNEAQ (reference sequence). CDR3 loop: CASSLSETQYF. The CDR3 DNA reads TGTGCCAGCAGCTTAAGCGAGACCCAGTACTTC.

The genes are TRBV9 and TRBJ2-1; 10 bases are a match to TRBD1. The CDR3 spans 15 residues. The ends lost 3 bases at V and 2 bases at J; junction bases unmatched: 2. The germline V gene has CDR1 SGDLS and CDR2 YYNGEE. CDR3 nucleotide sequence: TGTGCCAGCAGCGAGGGGACAGGGGCCTACAATGAGCAGTTCTTC. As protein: CASSEGTGAYNEQFF.

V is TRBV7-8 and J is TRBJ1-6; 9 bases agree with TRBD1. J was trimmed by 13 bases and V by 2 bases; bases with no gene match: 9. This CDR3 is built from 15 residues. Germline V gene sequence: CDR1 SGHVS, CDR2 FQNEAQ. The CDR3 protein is CASSLRTGGLPPLHF. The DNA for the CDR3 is TGTGCCAGCAGCTTACGCACAGGGGGCCTTCCGCCCCTCCACTTT.

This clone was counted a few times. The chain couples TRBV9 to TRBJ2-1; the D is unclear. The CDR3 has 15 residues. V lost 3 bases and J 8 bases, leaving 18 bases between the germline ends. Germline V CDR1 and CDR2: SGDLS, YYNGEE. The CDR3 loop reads CASSADPSGVYEQFF. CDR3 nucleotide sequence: TGTGCCAGCAGCGCAGACCCCTCTGGCGTCTATGAGCAGTTCTTC.

CDR3 in amino acids: CATSRELAGAEQFF. DNA of the CDR3: TGTGCCACCAGCAGAGAACTAGCGGGGGCTGAGCAGTTCTTC. The rearrangement joins TRBV15 to TRBJ2-1; TRBD2 matches 11 bases. The CDR3 extends over 14 amino acids. Trimming cost V 0 bases and J 9 bases; bases outside gene matches: 1. Germline lookup yields CDR1 LNHNV and CDR2 YYDKDF (reference sequence).

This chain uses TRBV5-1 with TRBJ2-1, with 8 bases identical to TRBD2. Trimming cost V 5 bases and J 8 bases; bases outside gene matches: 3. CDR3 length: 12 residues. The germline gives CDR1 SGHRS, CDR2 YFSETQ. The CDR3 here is CASRGAGDEQFF. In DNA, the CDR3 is TGCGCCAGCAGGGGAGCGGGAGATGAGCAGTTCTTC.

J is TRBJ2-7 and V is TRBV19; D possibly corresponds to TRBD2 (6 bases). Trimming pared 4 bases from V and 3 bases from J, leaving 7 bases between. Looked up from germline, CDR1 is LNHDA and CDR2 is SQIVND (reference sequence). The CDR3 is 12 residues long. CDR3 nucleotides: TGTGCCAGTAGTACCGGGAGCTACGAGCAGTACTTC. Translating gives CASSTGSYEQYF.

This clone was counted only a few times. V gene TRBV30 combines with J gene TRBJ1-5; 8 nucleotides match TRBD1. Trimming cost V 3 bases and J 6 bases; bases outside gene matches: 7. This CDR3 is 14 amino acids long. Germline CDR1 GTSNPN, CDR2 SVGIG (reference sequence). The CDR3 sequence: CAWSGTGGVQPQHF. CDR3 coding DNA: TGTGCCTGGAGCGGTACAGGGGGAGTTCAGCCCCAGCATTTT. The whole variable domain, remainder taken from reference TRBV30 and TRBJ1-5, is SQTIHQWPATLVQPVGSPLSLECTVEGTSNPNLYWYRQAAGRGLQLLFYSVGIGQISSEVPQNLSASRPQDRQFILSSKKLLLSDSGFYLCAWSGTGGVQPQHFGDGTRLSIL.

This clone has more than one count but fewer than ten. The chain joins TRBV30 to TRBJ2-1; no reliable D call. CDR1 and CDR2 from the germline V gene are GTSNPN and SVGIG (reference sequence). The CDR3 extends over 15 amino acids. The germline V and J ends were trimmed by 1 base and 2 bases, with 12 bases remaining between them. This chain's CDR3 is CAWSARGVTYNEQFF. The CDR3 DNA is TGTGCCTGGAGTGCCCGTGGGGTAACCTACAATGAGCAGTTCTTC.

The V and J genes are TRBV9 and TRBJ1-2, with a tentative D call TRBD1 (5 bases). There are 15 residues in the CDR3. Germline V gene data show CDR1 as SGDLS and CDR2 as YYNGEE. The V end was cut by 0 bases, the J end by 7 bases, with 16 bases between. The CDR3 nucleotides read TGTGCCAGCAGCGTAGGTATAGGGGACCACGGTGGCTACACCTTC. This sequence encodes CASSVGIGDHGGYTF.

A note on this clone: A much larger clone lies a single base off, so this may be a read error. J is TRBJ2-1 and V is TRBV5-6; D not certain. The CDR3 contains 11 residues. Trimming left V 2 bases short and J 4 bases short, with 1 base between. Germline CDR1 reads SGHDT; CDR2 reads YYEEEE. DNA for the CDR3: TGTGCCAGCAGCTTTTACAATGAGCAGTTCTTC. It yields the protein CASSFYNEQFF.

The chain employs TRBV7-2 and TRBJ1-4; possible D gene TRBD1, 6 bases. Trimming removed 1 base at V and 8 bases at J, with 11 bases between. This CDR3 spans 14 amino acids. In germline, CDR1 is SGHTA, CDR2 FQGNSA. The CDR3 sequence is CASSLVQGSEKLFF. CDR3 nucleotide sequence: TGTGCCAGCAGCTTAGTACAGGGTAGCGAAAAACTGTTTTTT.

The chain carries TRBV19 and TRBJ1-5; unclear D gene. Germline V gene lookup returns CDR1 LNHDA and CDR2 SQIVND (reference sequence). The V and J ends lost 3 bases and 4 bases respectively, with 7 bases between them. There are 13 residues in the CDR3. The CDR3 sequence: CASSIWGNQPQHF. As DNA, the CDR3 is TGTGCCAGTAGTATCTGGGGTAATCAGCCCCAGCATTTT.

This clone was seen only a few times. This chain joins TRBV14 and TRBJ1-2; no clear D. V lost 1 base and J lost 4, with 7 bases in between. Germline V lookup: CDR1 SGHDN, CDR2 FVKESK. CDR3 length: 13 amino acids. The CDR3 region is CASSQGVAYGYTF. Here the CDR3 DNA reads TGTGCCAGCAGCCAAGGGGTCGCCTATGGCTACACCTTC.

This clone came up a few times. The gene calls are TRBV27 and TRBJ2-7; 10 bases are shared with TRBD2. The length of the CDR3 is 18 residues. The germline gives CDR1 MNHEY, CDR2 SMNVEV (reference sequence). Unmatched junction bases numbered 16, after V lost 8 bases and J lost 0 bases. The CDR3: CASGRGVAGGLFSYEQYF. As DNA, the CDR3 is TGTGCCAGCGGACGGGGGGTAGCGGGAGGCCTTTTCTCCTACGAGCAGTACTTC.